The 30 T cell receptor beta chains below all came from one sample that was sequenced in a study of Ad26.COV2.S vaccination and SARS-CoV-2 variants. Produced via immunoSEQ multiplex PCR; TCRdb's table is partial and in-frame only. The table lists 97,000 or so clones, roughly 80% of them singletons, with roughly a sixth in the top ten. The sample here was peripheral blood, taken after recovery from COVID-19. All receptors derive from a human donor who had recovered from COVID-19.

This clone appeared a few times. The genes are TRBV7-9 and TRBJ2-7; D might be TRBD1 or TRBD2, each matching 5 bases. Trimming took 1 base from V and 2 from J, leaving 9 bases between them. This CDR3 spans 14 amino acids. The V gene's germline CDR1 is SEHNR and CDR2 FQNEAQ (reference sequence). The DNA for the CDR3 is TGTGCCAGCAGCTTAGTAGAGGGGCCCTACGAGCAGTACTTC. Translating gives CASSLVEGPYEQYF.

V and J are TRBV6-5 and TRBJ1-1; TRBD1 agrees at 10 bases. The CDR3 is 15 residues long. J lost 7 bases, V lost 6 bases, and 11 bases had no gene match. Germline CDR1 and CDR2: MNHEY and SVGAGI. The CDR3 is CASRAVPGQGIEAFF. CDR3 nucleotides: TGTGCCAGCAGAGCCGTCCCGGGACAGGGGATTGAAGCTTTCTTT.

The V and J genes are TRBV4-1 and TRBJ2-5, with TRBD1 matching 7 bases. CDR1 and CDR2 (germline): MGHRA, YSYEKL. V lost 4 bases to trimming and J lost 1 base; unmatched junction nucleotides: 3. The CDR3 loop spans 14 amino acids. Here the CDR3 reads CASSPGQIQETQYF. CDR3 coding DNA: TGCGCCAGCAGCCCGGGACAGATCCAAGAGACCCAGTACTTC.

This clone has only a few counts. This sequence joins TRBV7-9 and TRBJ2-5; 8 bases agree with TRBD2. This CDR3 spans 13 amino acids. The germline gives CDR1 SEHNR, CDR2 FQNEAQ (reference sequence). Losses at the gene ends were 5 bases for V and 1 base for J; bases not matched to a gene: 0. The DNA of the CDR3 is TGTGCCAGCAGCCGGGGGGGCCAAGAGACCCAGTACTTC. It is translated as CASSRGGQETQYF.

The V and J genes are TRBV2 and TRBJ2-1; 7 bases are a match to TRBD2. Trimming took 5 bases from V and 7 from J; bases not matched to a gene: 8. CDR1 is SNHLY, CDR2 FYNNEI, per germline. This CDR3 region has 14 residues. DNA of the CDR3: TGTGCCAGCAGTACTGGCGGGGGTGGGAATGAGCAGTTCTTC. Residues: CASSTGGGGNEQFF.

The chain recombines TRBV28 with TRBJ2-1; possibly TRBD2 for D (6 bases). The CDR3 spans 15 residues. V was cut by 7 bases and J by 10 bases, with 23 bases left in between. The germline gives CDR1 MDHEN, CDR2 SYDVKM. CDR3 DNA sequence: TGTGCCAGCACTCCCCGGGACTCCCACCGGTTGGAGCAGTTCTTC. As protein: CASTPRDSHRLEQFF.

This clone was seen ten or more times. This chain connects TRBV9 to TRBJ2-1; 9 bases match TRBD2. V trimming: 1 base; J trimming: 5 bases; junction bases outside the gene matches: 7. The CDR3 has 16 residues. Germline lookup yields CDR1 SGDLS and CDR2 YYNGEE. The CDR3 sequence: CASSVQAGGPNNEQFF. The CDR3, as DNA: TGTGCCAGCAGCGTACAAGCGGGGGGCCCCAACAATGAGCAGTTCTTC.

The J gene is TRBJ2-7, the V gene TRBV6-2 or TRBV6-3; D gene uncertain. The germline gives CDR1 MNHEY, CDR2 SVGEGT. The CDR3 length is 12 residues. V was cut by 0 bases and J by 7 bases, with 7 bases left in between. CDR3 bases: TGTGCCAGCAGTTACTCGAAGAATGAGCAGTACTTC. It translates to CASSYSKNEQYF.

The J gene is TRBJ2-7, the V gene TRBV6-5; 11 nucleotides align to TRBD1. Trimming cost V 7 bases and J 2 bases; bases outside gene matches: 7. This CDR3 contains 15 residues. Germline CDR1 is MNHEY and CDR2 is SVGAGI. The CDR3 sequence: CASTEGTGGTYEQYF. CDR3 DNA: TGTGCCAGCACCGAAGGGACAGGGGGGACCTACGAGCAGTACTTC.

The V gene is TRBV6-5, the J gene TRBJ1-1, with 7 bases identical to TRBD1. The V gene's germline CDR1 is MNHEY and CDR2 SVGAGI. This CDR3 has 15 residues. Unmatched junction bases numbered 6, after V lost 5 bases and J lost 0 bases. Here the CDR3 reads CASSQTGPLNTEAFF. The CDR3 DNA reads TGTGCCAGCAGTCAGACAGGGCCTCTGAACACTGAAGCTTTCTTT.

This rearrangement joins TRBV20-1 to TRBJ1-1; perhaps TRBD1 as D (5 bases). Trimming removed 3 bases from V and 6 bases from J, with 20 bases in between. Germline V gene lookup returns CDR1 DFQATT and CDR2 SNEGSKA (reference sequence). This CDR3 is built from 15 residues. The CDR3 region has the DNA TGCAGTGCTAGTTTGCAGGGTGGGCTGAGAGCTGAAGCTTTCTTT. This sequence encodes CSASLQGGLRAEAFF.

The chain carries TRBV7-9 and TRBJ1-3; TRBD1 might be the D (5 bases). The CDR3 has 18 amino acids. Trimming removed 1 base at V and 2 bases at J, with 18 bases between. The germline V gene has CDR1 SEHNR and CDR2 FQNEAQ (reference sequence). As DNA, the CDR3 is TGTGCCAGCAGCTTAGTAAGGGGCAGGGAATCCGCTGGAAACACCATATATTTT. This encodes CASSLVRGRESAGNTIYF.

The chain is built from TRBV5-5 and TRBJ2-7; possibly TRBD2 for D (6 bases). CDR1 is SGHKS, CDR2 YYEKEE, per germline (reference sequence). This CDR3 has 15 amino acids. Trimming removed 4 bases from V and 5 bases from J, with 19 bases in between. CDR3 sequence (DNA): TGTGCCAGCAGCCCCCGTCGGGGGTCCGGGGACGAGCAGTACTTC. It translates to CASSPRRGSGDEQYF.

This chain connects TRBV6-5 to TRBJ1-3; D not resolved. V was clipped by 0 bases and J by 0 bases, with 9 bases between them. The germline gives CDR1 MNHEY, CDR2 SVGAGI. The CDR3 consists of 16 residues. Here the CDR3 reads CASSYSKSYSGNTIYF. CDR3 DNA: TGTGCCAGCAGTTACTCGAAATCCTACTCTGGAAACACCATATATTTT.

Only a few counts were recorded for this clone. V gene TRBV6-5 combines with J gene TRBJ1-2, with 9 bases matching TRBD1. Germline-derived CDR1 and CDR2 are MNHEY and SVGAGI. The CDR3 runs to 13 residues. Losses at the gene ends were 7 bases for V and 3 bases for J; bases not matched to a gene: 3. The CDR3 spells CASMRTGDYGYTF. In DNA form, the CDR3 reads TGTGCCAGCATGAGGACAGGGGACTATGGCTACACCTTC.

The rearrangement links TRBV30 to TRBJ1-2; 7 nucleotides line up with TRBD1. J lost 9 bases, V lost 0 bases, and 7 bases had no gene match. The germline CDR1 and CDR2 sequences are GTSNPN and SVGIG (reference sequence). The CDR3 is 13 amino acids. In DNA form, the CDR3 reads TGTGCCTGGAGTGTTGACAGGGAAAACAGCTACACCTTC. Its translation: CAWSVDRENSYTF. Supplemented by reference TRBV30 and TRBJ1-2, the full variable domain reads SQTIHQWPATLVQPVGSPLSLECTVEGTSNPNLYWYRQAAGRGLQLLFYSVGIGQISSEVPQNLSASRPQDRQFILSSKKLLLSDSGFYLCAWSVDRENSYTFGSGTRLTVV.

The rearrangement uses TRBV20-1 and TRBJ1-4, with 10 bases aligning to TRBD1. The CDR3 runs 15 residues. The germline V gene encodes CDR1 DFQATT and CDR2 SNEGSKA (reference sequence). The J segment lost 7 bases and the V segment lost 3 bases, leaving 8 bases of the junction unmatched. The CDR3 coding sequence is TGCAGTGCTAGTGGCGGGACAGGGGAAGGTGAAAAACTGTTTTTT. Amino acid sequence: CSASGGTGEGEKLFF.

This clone was observed once. V is TRBV6-5 and J is TRBJ2-7; maybe TRBD1 (6 bases). Germline lookup yields CDR1 MNHEY and CDR2 SVGAGI. V dropped 10 bases and J dropped 6 bases, with 19 bases sitting between them. The CDR3 is made up of 13 amino acids. The CDR3 loop is CATQRGGAVEQYF. CDR3 bases: TGTGCCACCCAAAGAGGGGGAGCGGTCGAGCAGTACTTC.

J is TRBJ1-1 and V is TRBV2; D might be TRBD1 (6 bases). V lost 6 bases, J lost 1 base, and 9 bases lay in between. This CDR3 has 13 amino acids. Germline V gives CDR1 SNHLY, CDR2 FYNNEI. The CDR3 region is CASRVQGNTEAFF. Here the CDR3 DNA reads TGTGCCAGCAGGGTACAGGGGAACACTGAAGCTTTCTTT.

The rearrangement joins TRBV27 to TRBJ1-4; 9 bases line up with TRBD1. In germline, CDR1 is MNHEY, CDR2 SMNVEV (reference sequence). The V and J ends lost 7 bases and 6 bases, in that order; junction bases with no gene match: 6. This CDR3 region has 14 residues. The CDR3 nucleotides are TGTGCCAGCACACATACAGGGGGCCATGAAAAACTGTTTTTT. It codes for CASTHTGGHEKLFF.

Comment on this clone: This CDR3 fails to terminate in the conserved phenylalanine or tryptophan, so it likely reflects a read error. The limits of the CDR3 on the DNA are not certain, so only TCRdb's listed CDR3 is given. The chain recombines TRBV11-2 with TRBJ1-2; TRBD1, the table's D call, was not compared with the DNA. The CDR3 totals 10 residues, both ends included. CDR1 and CDR2 (germline): SGHAT, FQNNGV. CDR3 region: CASSLVPGPK.

This clone showed up just a few times. V and J are TRBV19 and TRBJ1-5; perhaps TRBD1 as D (6 bases). CDR1 is LNHDA, CDR2 SQIVND, per germline (reference sequence). The CDR3 length is 16 residues. Trimming removed 6 bases from V and 3 bases from J, with 18 bases in between. This CDR3 reads CASRPSRGRDNQPQHF. DNA of the CDR3: TGTGCCAGTAGACCCTCTAGGGGGAGGGACAATCAGCCCCAGCATTTT.

The V and J genes are TRBV7-2 and TRBJ2-3; TRBD2 matches 7 bases. J was trimmed by 1 base and V by 2 bases; bases with no gene match: 6. Germline lookup yields CDR1 SGHTA and CDR2 FQGNSA. The CDR3 runs to 16 residues. The CDR3 spells CASSLLGGMGTDTQYF. CDR3 in DNA: TGTGCCAGCAGCTTATTGGGAGGGATGGGCACAGATACGCAGTATTTT.

This sequence joins TRBV5-6 and TRBJ1-6; possible D gene TRBD1, 6 bases. The CDR3 covers 14 residues. CDR1 is SGHDT, CDR2 YYEEEE, per germline. V dropped 4 bases and J dropped 5 bases, with 10 bases sitting between them. The CDR3 DNA follows: TGTGCCAGCAGCCCGAACAGGGATAATTCACCCCTCCACTTT. It encodes CASSPNRDNSPLHF.

The chain links TRBV6-2 or TRBV6-3 to TRBJ2-7; TRBD2 agrees at 8 bases. V was pared by 4 bases and J by 6 bases, with 11 bases of the junction left unmatched. This CDR3 contains 15 residues. The germline gives CDR1 MNHEY, CDR2 SVGEGT. CDR3 sequence (DNA): TGTGCCAGCAGTTGGTGGGGGACTAGTATGGTCGAGCAGTACTTC. Protein product: CASSWWGTSMVEQYF.

The V call is TRBV5-6, the J call TRBJ2-6; TRBD1 might be the D (6 bases). Germline V gene sequence: CDR1 SGHDT, CDR2 YYEEEE. The ends were cut back, 4 bases at V and 0 bases at J, with 11 bases in the middle. This CDR3 comprises 16 residues. The CDR3 coding sequence is TGTGCCAGCAGCCTACAGGGACGCTCTGGGGCCAACGTCCTGACTTTC. Its protein is CASSLQGRSGANVLTF. The full variable domain, its missing parts supplied by reference TRBV5-6 and TRBJ2-6, is DAGVTQSPTHLIKTRGQQVTLRCSPKSGHDTVSWYQQALGQGPQFIFQYYEEEERQRGNFPDRFSGHQFPNYSSELNVNALLLGDSALYLCASSLQGRSGANVLTFGAGSRLTVL.

This chain uses TRBV19 with TRBJ1-5, with a tentative D call TRBD1 (6 bases). Germline lookup yields CDR1 LNHDA and CDR2 SQIVND (reference sequence). This CDR3 comprises 12 residues. Trimming removed 8 bases from V and 6 bases from J, with 11 bases in between. The CDR3 region has the DNA TGTGCCAGTGCCGGACAGTCTCAGCCCCAGCATTTT. Translation: CASAGQSQPQHF.

The CDR3 coding sequence is TGTGCCAGCAGCCCCCTAGGCGGGGGGGACTCTGGGGCCAACGTCCTGACTTTC. Translated, it gives CASSPLGGGDSGANVLTF. The chain uses TRBV14 and TRBJ2-6; 9 bases align to TRBD2. The germline gives CDR1 SGHDN, CDR2 FVKESK. The CDR3 extends over 18 amino acids. Trimming cost V 4 bases and J 0 bases; bases outside gene matches: 7.

In its sample, this clone was seen a few times. V usage is TRBV5-1 and J usage is TRBJ1-1, with a weak D call TRBD1 (5 bases). The V end lost 3 bases, the J end lost 7 bases, and 16 bases lay between the germline ends. The CDR3 is made up of 14 amino acids. The germline gives CDR1 SGHRS, CDR2 YFSETQ. In DNA form, the CDR3 reads TGCGCCAGCAGCTATCCCAGGGAGGGCCTTGAAGCTTTCTTT. Protein sequence: CASSYPREGLEAFF.

This chain uses TRBV27 with TRBJ1-4, with D tentatively TRBD1 (5 bases). With 6 bases removed from V and 7 bases from J, the gap between germline ends came to 12 bases. The germline V gene has CDR1 MNHEY and CDR2 SMNVEV (reference sequence). The CDR3 is made up of 13 amino acids. The CDR3 here is CASRNQGGEKLFF. DNA of the CDR3: TGTGCCAGCAGAAACCAGGGAGGTGAAAAACTGTTTTTT. Drawing the rest from reference TRBV27 and TRBJ1-4, the complete variable domain is EAQVTQNPRYLITVTGKKLTVTCSQNMNHEYMSWYRQDPGLGLRQIYYSMNVEVTDKGDVPEGYKVSRKEKRNFPLILESPSPNQTSLYFCASRNQGGEKLFFGSGTQLSVL.